This TCR beta chain was profiled in a study of regulatory T cells in long-lasting Graves disease. Arm-PCR of CDR3 regions with iRepertoire HTBI primers generated TCR beta libraries. TCRdb called the multiplex PCR reads again in MiXCR, with one record for every CDR3 protein. This sample has 400,000 to 500,000 distinct CDR3 sequences; less than 25% occur once, and the top ten carry under 9%. This clonotype was observed a few times. Time point indicated: persistent/refractory GD, antithyroid drugs over 5 years with positive TRAb. PBMCs provided the RNA from which the TCR library was made. Germline V lookup: CDR1 ENHRY, CDR2 SYGVKD. V lost 3 bases to trimming and J lost 2 bases; unmatched junction nucleotides: 8. The CDR3 runs to 17 residues.

The sequence was obtained from a female donor with Graves disease. The specimen was peripheral blood mononuclear cells (PBMCs), collected when the disease was refractory, from a patient treated with antithyroid drugs. The V call is TRBV10-3, the J call TRBJ1-3; 9 bases align to TRBD1. The DNA of the CDR3 is TGTGCCATCAGTGACCGGGACAGGGTCCGAACTGGAAACACCATATATTTT. Its translation is CAISDRDRVRTGNTIYF.